This TCR beta chain was documented in a study of shared clonotypes between healthy human individuals. At a deep level, the assay was run. Libraries were prepared by immunoSEQ multiplex PCR; TCRdb keeps only in-frame clonotypes and omits some of them. Of around 600,000 clones in the sample, about 96% were seen once. Germline V gene sequence: CDR1 SGHNT, CDR2 YYREEE (reference sequence). V gave up 1 base and J gave up 6 bases, with 11 bases separating them. The CDR3 is made up of 14 amino acids. The J gene is TRBJ1-5, the V gene TRBV5-4; the D gene is possibly TRBD1 (6 bases). This TCR came from a woman in her twenties or thirties in good health. The source material was naive CD4+ T cells sorted from blood. Subset indicated: CD45RA+ positively selected. In nucleotides, the CDR3 is TGTGCCAGCAGCTTGCAGGGGCGGAGTCAGCCCCAGCATTTT. Protein product: CASSLQGRSQPQHF. Full variable domain (outside the CDR3, taken from reference TRBV5-4 and TRBJ1-5): ETGVTQSPTHLIKTRGQQVTLRCSSQSGHNTVSWYQQALGQGPQFIFQYYREEENGRGNFPPRFSGLQFPNYSSELNVNALELDDSALYLCASSLQGRSQPQHFGDGTRLSIL.